These T cell receptor beta chains were read from a single sample in a study of human T cells and chemical hapten exposure. TCRdb processed the RACE reads anew with MiXCR; each CDR3 protein has one entry. The table includes some 190,000 distinct CDR3 sequences, 20% to 25% detected once. The material was whole blood, obtained in connection with sensitization to the hapten diphenylcyclopropenone (DPC). The receptors here all came from a woman in her fifties or sixties with alopecia areata. Some clones in this sample may be carry-over from other donors' samples. The conserved cysteine and the conserved F or W are not part of the CDR3 here.

j_call v_call cdr3_aa
TRBJ1-1 TRBV15 ATRDPRRNTEAF
TRBJ2-3 TRBV6-5 ASSYSGGGGTDTQY
TRBJ1-5 TRBV12-3/TRBV12-4 ASSGQSNQPQH
TRBJ1-2 TRBV5-1 ASSQDREFYGYT
TRBJ2-7 TRBV9 ASSVSPETYEQY
TRBJ2-1 TRBV20-1 SASLQGPPEQF
TRBJ1-5 TRBV29-1 SVEDGLYSNQPQH
TRBJ2-2 TRBV29-1 SVSLREGTNTGEPF
TRBJ1-5 TRBV6-5 ASSPDRTQPQH
TRBJ1-1 TRBV5-1 ASSLQGVTEAF
TRBJ2-7 TRBV5-4 ASSPFTGLVSEQY
TRBJ2-7 TRBV6-6 ASCRGTGEQY
TRBJ2-7 TRBV10-2 ASSELRASYEQY
TRBJ2-7 TRBV5-6 ASSLTWDRDENEQY
TRBJ2-7 TRBV10-3 AISLGTVYEQY
TRBJ2-1 TRBV30 AWGAGVGEQF
TRBJ2-5 TRBV12-3/TRBV12-4 ASGVRETQY
TRBJ2-5 TRBV10-2 ASSELRGGQETQY
TRBJ2-1 TRBV27 ASTRTSGRAEQF
TRBJ2-2 TRBV7-6 ASSTLVPNTGFPGELF
TRBJ2-2 TRBV4-1 ASSPDGLVTGELF
TRBJ1-5 TRBV7-9 ASSSRQNQPQH
TRBJ2-7 TRBV7-2 ASSPGGGSQYEQY
TRBJ2-5 TRBV10-2 ASSEDTQETQY
TRBJ1-1 TRBV3-1 ASSQEWREQEPF
TRBJ2-2 TRBV28 ASVTSLSTGELF
TRBJ2-7 TRBV7-9 ASSPPTSYEQY
TRBJ2-2 TRBV10-3 ALKPDRSFGELF
TRBJ2-5 TRBV29-1 SVTRDRSKETQY
TRBJ2-1 TRBV7-8 ASSLLQWGANREQF
TRBJ2-7 TRBV20-1 SARSYSESSHEQY
TRBJ1-6 TRBV6-2/TRBV6-3 ASSYLRSGADNSPLH
TRBJ1-3 TRBV7-9 ASSWKAPVSGNTIY
TRBJ2-7 TRBV5-1 ASSPGLAGGDYEQY
TRBJ2-7 TRBV12-3/TRBV12-4 ASSSSGGPYEQY
TRBJ2-7 TRBV5-1 ASSKEPAGVGEQY
TRBJ2-3 TRBV10-3 ASSRDSSTDTQY
TRBJ1-1 TRBV4-1 ASSQDRANTEAF